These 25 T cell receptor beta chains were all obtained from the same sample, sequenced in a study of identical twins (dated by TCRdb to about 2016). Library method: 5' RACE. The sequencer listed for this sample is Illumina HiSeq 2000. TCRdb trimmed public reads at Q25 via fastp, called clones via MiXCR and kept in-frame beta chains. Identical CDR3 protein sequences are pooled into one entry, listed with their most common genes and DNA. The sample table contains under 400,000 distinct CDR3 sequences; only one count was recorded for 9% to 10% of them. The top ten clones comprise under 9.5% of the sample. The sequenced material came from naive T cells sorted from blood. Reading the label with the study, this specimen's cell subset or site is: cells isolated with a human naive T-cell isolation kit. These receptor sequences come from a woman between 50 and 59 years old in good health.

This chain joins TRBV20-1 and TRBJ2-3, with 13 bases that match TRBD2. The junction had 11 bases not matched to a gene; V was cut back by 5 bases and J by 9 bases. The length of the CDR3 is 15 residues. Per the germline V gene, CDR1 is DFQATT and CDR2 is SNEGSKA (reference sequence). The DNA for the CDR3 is TGCAGTGCTTCTCCGGGACTAGCGGGACGGGGGACGCAGTATTTT. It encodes CSASPGLAGRGTQYF.

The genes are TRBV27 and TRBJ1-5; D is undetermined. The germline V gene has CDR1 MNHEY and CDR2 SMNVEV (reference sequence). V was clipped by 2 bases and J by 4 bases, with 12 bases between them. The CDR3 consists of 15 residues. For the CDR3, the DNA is TGTGCCAGCAGTTTAGGTCAGCTCCCTAATCAGCCCCAGCATTTT. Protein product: CASSLGQLPNQPQHF.

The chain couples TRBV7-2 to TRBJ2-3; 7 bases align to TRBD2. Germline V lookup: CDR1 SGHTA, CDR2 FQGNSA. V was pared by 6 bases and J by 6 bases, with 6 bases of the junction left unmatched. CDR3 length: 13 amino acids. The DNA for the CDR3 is TGTGCCAGCAGTAAGGCGGGAGTTGATACGCAGTATTTT. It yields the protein CASSKAGVDTQYF.

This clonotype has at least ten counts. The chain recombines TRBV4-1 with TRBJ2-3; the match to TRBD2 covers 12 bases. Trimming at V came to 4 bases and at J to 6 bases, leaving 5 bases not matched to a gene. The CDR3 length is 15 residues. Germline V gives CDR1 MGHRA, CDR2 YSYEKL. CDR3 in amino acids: CASSPGLAGPDTQYF. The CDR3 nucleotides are TGCGCCAGCAGCCCCGGACTAGCGGGACCGGATACGCAGTATTTT.

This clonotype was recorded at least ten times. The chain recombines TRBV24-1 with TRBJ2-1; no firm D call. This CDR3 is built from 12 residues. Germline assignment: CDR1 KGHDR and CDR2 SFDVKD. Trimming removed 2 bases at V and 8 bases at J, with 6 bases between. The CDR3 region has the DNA TGTGCCACCAGTGATTCCCCGCATGAGCAGTTCTTC. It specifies CATSDSPHEQFF.

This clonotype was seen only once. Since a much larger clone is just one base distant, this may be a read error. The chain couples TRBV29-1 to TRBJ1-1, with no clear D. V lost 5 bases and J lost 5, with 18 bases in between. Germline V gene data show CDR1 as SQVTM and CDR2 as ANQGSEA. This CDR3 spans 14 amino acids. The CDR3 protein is CSVRERQSRTEAFF. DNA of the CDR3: TGCAGCGTTCGGGAGCGACAATCTAGGACTGAAGCTTTCTTT.

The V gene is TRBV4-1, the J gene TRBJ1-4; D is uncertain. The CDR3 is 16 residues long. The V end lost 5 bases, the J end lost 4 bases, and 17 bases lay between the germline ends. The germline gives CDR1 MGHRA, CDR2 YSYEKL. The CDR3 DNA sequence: TGCGCCAGCAGCTACTACTTAACGAGCGGTAATGAAAAACTGTTTTTT. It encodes CASSYYLTSGNEKLFF.

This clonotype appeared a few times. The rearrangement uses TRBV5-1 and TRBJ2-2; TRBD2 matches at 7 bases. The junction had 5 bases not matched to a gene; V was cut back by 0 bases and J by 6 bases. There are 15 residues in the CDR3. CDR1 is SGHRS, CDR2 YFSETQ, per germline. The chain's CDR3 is CASSLAWGGPGELFF. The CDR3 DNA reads TGCGCCAGCAGCTTGGCCTGGGGGGGACCCGGGGAGCTGTTTTTT.

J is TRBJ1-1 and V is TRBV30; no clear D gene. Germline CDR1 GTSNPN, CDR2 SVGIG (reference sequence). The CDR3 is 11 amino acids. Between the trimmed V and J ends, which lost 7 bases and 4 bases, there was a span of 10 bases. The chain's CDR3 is CAFVGATEAFF. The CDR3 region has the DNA TGTGCCTTTGTGGGAGCCACTGAAGCTTTCTTT.

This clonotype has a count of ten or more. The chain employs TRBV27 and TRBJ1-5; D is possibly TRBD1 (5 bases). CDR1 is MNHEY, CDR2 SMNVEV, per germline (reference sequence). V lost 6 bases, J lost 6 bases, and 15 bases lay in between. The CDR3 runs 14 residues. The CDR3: CASSSSGGGQPQHF. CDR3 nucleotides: TGTGCCAGCAGCTCTTCTGGGGGTGGTCAGCCCCAGCATTTT.

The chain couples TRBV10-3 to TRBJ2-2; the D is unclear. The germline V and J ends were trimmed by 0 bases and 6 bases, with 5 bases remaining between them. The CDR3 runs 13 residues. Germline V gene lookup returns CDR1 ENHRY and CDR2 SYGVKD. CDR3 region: CAISESRPGELFF. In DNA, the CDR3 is TGTGCCATCAGTGAGTCAAGACCCGGGGAGCTGTTTTTT.

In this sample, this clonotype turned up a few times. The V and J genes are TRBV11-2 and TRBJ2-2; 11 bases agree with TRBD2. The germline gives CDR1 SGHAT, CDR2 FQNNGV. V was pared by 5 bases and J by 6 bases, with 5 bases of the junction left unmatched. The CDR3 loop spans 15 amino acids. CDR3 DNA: TGTGCCAGCAGCCTACTACTAGCGGGAGCCGGGGAGCTGTTTTTT. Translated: CASSLLLAGAGELFF.

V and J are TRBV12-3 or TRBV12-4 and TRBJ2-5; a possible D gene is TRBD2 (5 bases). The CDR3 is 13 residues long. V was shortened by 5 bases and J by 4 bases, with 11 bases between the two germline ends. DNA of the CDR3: TGTGCCAGCAGTACCGCTAGCAGAGAGACCCAGTACTTC. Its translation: CASSTASRETQYF.

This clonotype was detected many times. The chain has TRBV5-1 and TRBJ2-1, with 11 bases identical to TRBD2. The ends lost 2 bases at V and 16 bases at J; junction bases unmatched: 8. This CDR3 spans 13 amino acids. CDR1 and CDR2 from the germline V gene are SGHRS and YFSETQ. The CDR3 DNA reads TGCGCCAGCAGCTTAGGTAGCGGGAGGGCTTCTTTCTTC. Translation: CASSLGSGRASFF.

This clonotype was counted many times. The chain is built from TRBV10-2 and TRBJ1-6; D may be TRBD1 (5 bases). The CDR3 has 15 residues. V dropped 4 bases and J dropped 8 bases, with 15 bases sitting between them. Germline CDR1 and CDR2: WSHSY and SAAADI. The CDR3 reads CASSGRDRGDSPLHF. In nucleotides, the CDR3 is TGCGCCAGCAGTGGAAGGGACCGGGGGGATTCACCCCTCCACTTT.

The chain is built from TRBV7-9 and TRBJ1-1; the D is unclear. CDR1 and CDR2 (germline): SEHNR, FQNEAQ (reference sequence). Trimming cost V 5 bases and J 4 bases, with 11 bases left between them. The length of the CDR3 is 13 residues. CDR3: CASSPRASTEAFF. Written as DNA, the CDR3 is TGTGCCAGCAGCCCCCGGGCCAGCACTGAAGCTTTCTTT.

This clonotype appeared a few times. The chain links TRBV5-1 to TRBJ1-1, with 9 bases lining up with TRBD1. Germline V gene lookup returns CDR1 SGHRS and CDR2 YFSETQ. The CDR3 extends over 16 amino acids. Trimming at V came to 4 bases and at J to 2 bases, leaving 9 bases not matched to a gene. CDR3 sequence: CASSRDPGQGNTEAFF. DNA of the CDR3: TGCGCCAGCAGCCGGGATCCGGGACAGGGAAACACTGAAGCTTTCTTT.

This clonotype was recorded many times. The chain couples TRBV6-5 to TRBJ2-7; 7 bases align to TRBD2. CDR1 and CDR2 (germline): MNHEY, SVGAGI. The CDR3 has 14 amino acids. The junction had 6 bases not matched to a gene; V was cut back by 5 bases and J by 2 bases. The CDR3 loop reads CASSPTSVTYEQYF. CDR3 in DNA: TGTGCCAGCAGTCCTACTAGCGTTACCTACGAGCAGTACTTC.

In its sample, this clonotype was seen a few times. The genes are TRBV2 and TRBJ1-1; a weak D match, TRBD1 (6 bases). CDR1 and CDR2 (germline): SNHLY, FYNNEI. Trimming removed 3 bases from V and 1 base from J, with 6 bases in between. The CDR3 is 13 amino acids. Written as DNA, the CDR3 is TGTGCCAGCAGTGAGACAGGGAACACTGAAGCTTTCTTT. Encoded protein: CASSETGNTEAFF.

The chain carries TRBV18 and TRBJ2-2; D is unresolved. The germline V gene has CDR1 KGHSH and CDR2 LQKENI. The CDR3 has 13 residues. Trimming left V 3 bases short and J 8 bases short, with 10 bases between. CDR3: CASSPGDLGELFF. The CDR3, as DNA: TGTGCCAGCTCACCTGGCGACCTGGGGGAGCTGTTTTTT.

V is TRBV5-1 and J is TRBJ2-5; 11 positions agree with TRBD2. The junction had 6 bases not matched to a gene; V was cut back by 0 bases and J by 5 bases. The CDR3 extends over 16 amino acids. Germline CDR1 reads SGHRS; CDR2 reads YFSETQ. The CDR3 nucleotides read TGCGCCAGCAGCTTGGAGGCTCTAGCGGGAGGCGAGACCCAGTACTTC. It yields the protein CASSLEALAGGETQYF. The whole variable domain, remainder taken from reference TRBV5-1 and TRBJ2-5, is KAGVTQTPRYLIKTRGQQVTLSCSPISGHRSVSWYQQTPGQGLQFLFEYFSETQRNKGNFPGRFSGRQFSNSRSEMNVSTLELGDSALYLCASSLEALAGGETQYFGPGTRLLVL.

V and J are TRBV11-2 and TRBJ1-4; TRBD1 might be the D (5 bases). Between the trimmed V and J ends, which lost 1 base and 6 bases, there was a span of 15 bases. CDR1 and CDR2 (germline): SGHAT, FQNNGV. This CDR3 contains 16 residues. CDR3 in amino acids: CASSLASQGKDEKLFF. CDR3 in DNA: TGTGCCAGCAGCTTAGCCTCTCAGGGAAAAGATGAAAAACTGTTTTTT.

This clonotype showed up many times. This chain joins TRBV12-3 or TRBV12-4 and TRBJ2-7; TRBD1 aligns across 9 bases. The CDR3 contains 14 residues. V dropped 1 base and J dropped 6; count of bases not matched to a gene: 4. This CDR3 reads CASSLGTGVSEQYF. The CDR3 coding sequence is TGTGCCAGCAGTTTAGGGACAGGGGTTTCCGAGCAGTACTTC.

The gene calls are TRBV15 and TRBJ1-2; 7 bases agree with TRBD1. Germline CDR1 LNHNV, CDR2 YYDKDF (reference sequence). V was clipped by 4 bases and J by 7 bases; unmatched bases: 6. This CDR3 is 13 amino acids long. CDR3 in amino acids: CATSNGQDVGYTF. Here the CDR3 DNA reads TGTGCCACCAGCAACGGACAGGATGTTGGCTACACCTTC.

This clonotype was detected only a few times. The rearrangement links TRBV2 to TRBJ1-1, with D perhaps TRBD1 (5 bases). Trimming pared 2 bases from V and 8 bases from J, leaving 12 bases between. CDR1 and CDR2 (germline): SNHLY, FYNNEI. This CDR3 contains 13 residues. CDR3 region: CASSESRGTEAFF. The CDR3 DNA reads TGTGCCAGCAGTGAATCCCGAGGGACGGAAGCTTTCTTT. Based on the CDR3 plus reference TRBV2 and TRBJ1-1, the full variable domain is EPEVTQTPSHQVTQMGQEVILRCVPISNHLYFYWYRQILGQKVEFLVSFYNNEISEKSEIFDDQFSVERPDGSNFTLKIRSTKLEDSAMYFCASSESRGTEAFFGQGTRLTVV.